Listed here is a single T cell receptor (beta chain). This sample is drawn from a study of blood T cell repertoires in COVID-19. At the level of the study: Samples of COVID-19 (acute and convalescent) were obtained from the United States, Italy and Spain. From T cells, B-cell-depleted T cells, or PBMCs came the material, which was cDNA or gDNA.

Followed over time, Seattle patients had been enrolled while infection was active. J gave up 3 bases and V 0 bases, and 8 bases lay outside the gene matches. CDR1 and CDR2 from the germline V gene are SGHDT and YYEEEE. The CDR3 loop spans 17 amino acids. In the original analysis: Quantification of nucleated cells was approximated via reference gene primer amplification. TCRdb's table, derived via immunoSEQ multiplex PCR, lists solely in-frame clones and lacks some. Clone size and V and J calls were adopted from that table, with D and trimming inferred from the DNA. The data hold roughly 280,000 clones, with around nine tenths observed a single time.

This clonotype originated in a woman in her thirties with COVID-19, enrolled during active disease. The sample comprised peripheral blood. V is TRBV5-6 and J is TRBJ1-3, with 8 bases aligning to TRBD1. The CDR3 nucleotides are TGTGCCAGCAGCTTGGGGGCAGGGGGCCTGCGTGGAAACACCATATATTTT. Amino acid sequence: CASSLGAGGLRGNTIYF.